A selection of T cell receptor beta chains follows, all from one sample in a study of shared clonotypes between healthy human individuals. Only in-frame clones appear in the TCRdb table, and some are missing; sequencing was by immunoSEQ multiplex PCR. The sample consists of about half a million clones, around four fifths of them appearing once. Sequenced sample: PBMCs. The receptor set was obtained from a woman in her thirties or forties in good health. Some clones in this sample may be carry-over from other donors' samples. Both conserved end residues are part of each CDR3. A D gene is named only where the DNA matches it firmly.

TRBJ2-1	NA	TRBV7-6	CASSLGGRGSYNEQFF
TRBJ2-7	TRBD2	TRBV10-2	CASSEASGSSSYEQYF
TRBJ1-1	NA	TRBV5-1	CASSLGTLNTEAFF
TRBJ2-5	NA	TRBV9	CASSVGSMYQETQYF
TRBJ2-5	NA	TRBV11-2	CASSLVGGGHQETQYF
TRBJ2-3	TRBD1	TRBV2	CASSERTGETDTQYF
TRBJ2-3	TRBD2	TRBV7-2	CASSPGQRGGADTQYF
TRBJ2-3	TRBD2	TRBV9	CASSVDPSGREQNTQYF
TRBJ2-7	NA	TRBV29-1	CSVVSEGGYEQYF
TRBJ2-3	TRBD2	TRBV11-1	CASSSGVRGRAGTDTQYF
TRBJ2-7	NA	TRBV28	CASRSPYEQYF
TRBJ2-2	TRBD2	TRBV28	CASSYSGRDTGELFF
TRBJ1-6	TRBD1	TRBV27	CASSLGTGGNSPLHF
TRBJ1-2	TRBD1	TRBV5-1	CASSLGQGTIGGYTF
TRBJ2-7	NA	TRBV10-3	CAITPGSVYEQYF
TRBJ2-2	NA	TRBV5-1	CASSLESNTGELFF
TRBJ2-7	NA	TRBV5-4	CASASPADSYEQYF
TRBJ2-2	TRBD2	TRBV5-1	CASSLVAGNTGELFF
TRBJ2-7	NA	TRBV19	CASSSPILEQYF
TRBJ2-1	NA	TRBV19	CASSIPTSVQFF
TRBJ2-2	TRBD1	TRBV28	CASRTAGGTGELFF
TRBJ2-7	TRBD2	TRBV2	CASRSGSHYEQYF
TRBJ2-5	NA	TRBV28	CASISDLQETQYF
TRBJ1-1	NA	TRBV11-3	CASSFLGDTEAFF
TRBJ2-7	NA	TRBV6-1	CASSPLGRIYEQYF
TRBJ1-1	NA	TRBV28	CASSLALQVPTEAFF
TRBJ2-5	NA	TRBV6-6	CASSYSGSQETQYF
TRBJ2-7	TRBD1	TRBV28	CASRGQGSSYEQYF
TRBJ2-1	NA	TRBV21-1	CASSSGSNEQFF
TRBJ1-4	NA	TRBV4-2	CASSLVGSNEKLFF
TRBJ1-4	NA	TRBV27	CASSRLPTNEKLFF
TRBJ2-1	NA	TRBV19	CASSPGAYNEQFF